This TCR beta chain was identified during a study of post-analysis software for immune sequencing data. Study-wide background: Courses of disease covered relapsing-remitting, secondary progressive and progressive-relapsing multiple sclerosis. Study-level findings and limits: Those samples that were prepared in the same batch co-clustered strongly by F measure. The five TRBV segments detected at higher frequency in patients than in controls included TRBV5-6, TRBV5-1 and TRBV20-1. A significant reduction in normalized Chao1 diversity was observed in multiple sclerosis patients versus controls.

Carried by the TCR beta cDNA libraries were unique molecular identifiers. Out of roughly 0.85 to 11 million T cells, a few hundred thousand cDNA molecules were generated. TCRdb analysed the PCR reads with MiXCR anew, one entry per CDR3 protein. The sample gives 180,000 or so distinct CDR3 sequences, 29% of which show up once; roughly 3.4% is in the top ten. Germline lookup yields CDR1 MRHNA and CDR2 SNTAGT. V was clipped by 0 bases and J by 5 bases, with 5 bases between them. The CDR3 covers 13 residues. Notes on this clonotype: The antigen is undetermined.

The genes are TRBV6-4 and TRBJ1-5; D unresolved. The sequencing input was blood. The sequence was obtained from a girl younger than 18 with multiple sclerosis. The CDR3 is CASSDSWDQPQHF. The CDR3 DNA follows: TGTGCCAGCAGTGACTCGTGGGATCAGCCCCAGCATTTT.